What follows are 16 T cell receptor beta chains derived from one specimen sequenced in a study of T cells in women clearing cervical HPV infection. Assay: immunoSEQ multiplex PCR; the TCRdb copy retains only in-frame clones and omits some. This listing includes 25,000 to 35,000 clones. Sequences were obtained from blood buffy coat. These receptor sequences come from a woman between 18 and 70 years old with a cervical HPV16 infection that either progressed to CIN3+ or cleared (not recorded which).

About this clone itself: The missing CDR3 end, 3 residues past where the read stops, is filled in from the germline J gene. The chain uses TRBV7-2 and TRBJ2-1, with TRBD1 matching 8 bases. J gave up 5 bases and V 7 bases, and 7 bases lay outside the gene matches. Germline lookup yields CDR1 SGHTA and CDR2 FQGNSA. The CDR3 length is 14 residues. CDR3 in amino acids: CASTPGGLNNEQFF. CDR3 DNA, as far as it was read: TGTGCCAGCACCCCAGGGGGCCTCAACAATGAG.

Partial CDR3 DNA: TGTGCCAGCAGTGAAGCAGGGGTGGGTGAA. This sequence encodes CASSEAGVGE. In full, the CDR3 reads CASSEAGVGEAFF. The V gene is TRBV6-1, the J gene TRBJ1-1, with D perhaps matching TRBD1 (5 bases). The DNA ends 3 residues before the CDR3 does, and the rest of the CDR3 is filled in from the germline J gene. Germline V lookup: CDR1 MNHNS, CDR2 SASEGT. Trimming cost V 0 bases and J 7 bases, with 9 bases left between them. The length of the CDR3 is 13 residues.

Turning to this clone: With the read ending 3 residues before the CDR3 end, the germline J gene is used to fill in that end. This sequence joins TRBV20-1 and TRBJ2-5, with 9 bases that match TRBD1. Germline-derived CDR1 and CDR2 are DFQATT and SNEGSKA (reference sequence). The CDR3 length is 14 residues. Trimming removed 4 bases from V and 1 base from J; junction bases left unmatched: 4. CDR3: CSATGQGTQETQYF. The covered CDR3 bases are TGCAGTGCTACGGGACAGGGTACCCAAGAGACC.

Comment on this clone: The DNA ends 3 residues before the CDR3 does, and the rest of the CDR3 is filled in from the germline J gene. The chain joins TRBV11-2 to TRBJ2-2; 8 nucleotides align to TRBD1. The CDR3 covers 14 residues. V shed 3 bases and J 8 bases; nucleotides not matched to a gene: 5. In germline, CDR1 is SGHAT, CDR2 FQNNGV. The CDR3 spells CASSLDRAVGELFF. The sequenced CDR3 bases are TGTGCCAGCAGCTTGGACAGGGCGGTTGGGGAG.

In regard to this clone: The DNA ends 3 residues before the CDR3 does, and the rest of the CDR3 is filled in from the germline J gene. This chain connects TRBV5-4 to TRBJ2-5; perhaps TRBD2 as D (6 bases). CDR1 SGHNT and CDR2 YYREEE come from the germline V gene (reference sequence). There are 14 residues in the CDR3. Trimming removed 0 bases from V and 4 bases from J, with 10 bases in between. The CDR3 region is CASSLGAGLETQYF. Partial CDR3 DNA: TGTGCCAGCAGCTTGGGGGCGGGACTAGAGACC.

Regarding this clone: The read stops 3 residues short of the end of the CDR3; the missing end is completed from the germline J gene. The rearrangement joins TRBV5-1 to TRBJ2-7, with a weak D call TRBD1 (6 bases). The CDR3 covers 15 residues. The germline V gene encodes CDR1 SGHRS and CDR2 YFSETQ. Trimming left V 4 bases short and J 0 bases short, with 14 bases between. The sequenced part of the CDR3 DNA is TGCGCCAGCAGCGACGGACAGACGCTCTCCTACGAG. Translated: CASSDGQTLSYE. The entire CDR3 protein is CASSDGQTLSYEQYF.

In terms of frequency, this clone is medium-sized. The read gets to within 3 residues of the CDR3 end, and the germline J gene fills in the rest. The genes are TRBV29-1 and TRBJ2-3, with D perhaps TRBD2 (5 bases). The V gene lost 4 bases and the J gene lost 0 bases, with 11 bases spanning the gap. The CDR3 runs to 14 residues. Germline CDR1 reads SQVTM; CDR2 reads ANQGSEA. CDR3 bases read: TGCAGCGTTGCGGCTAGCACTAGCACAGATACG. Translation: CSVAASTSTDT. The full-length CDR3 reads as CSVAASTSTDTQYF.

The CDR3 sequence is CASSSDSYSYEQYF. The part of the CDR3 DNA that was read is TGTGCCAGCAGCTCCGATAGCTACTCCTACGAG. This chain uses TRBV11-1 with TRBJ2-7, with D hard to call. From the germline J gene comes the end of the CDR3, since the read stops 3 residues before it. Germline V gene lookup returns CDR1 SGHAT and CDR2 FQDESV (reference sequence). The CDR3 consists of 14 residues. V gave up 4 bases and J gave up 0 bases, with 10 bases separating them.

As to this clone: The sequenced fragment ends 3 residues before the CDR3 boundary, so the rest is inferred from the germline J gene. The rearrangement uses TRBV11-2 and TRBJ2-1, with 13 bases aligning to TRBD2. V was clipped by 3 bases and J by 4 bases; unmatched bases: 0. This CDR3 contains 15 residues. Germline CDR1 SGHAT, CDR2 FQNNGV. CDR3 amino acids: CASSLGLAGYNEQFF. The DNA read from the CDR3 is TGTGCCAGCAGCTTGGGACTAGCGGGGTACAATGAG. The whole variable domain, filled in from reference TRBV11-2 and TRBJ2-1, reads EAGVAQSPRYKIIEKRQSVAFWCNPISGHATLYWYQQILGQGPKLLIQFQNNGVVDDSQLPKDRFSAERLKGVDSTLKIQPAKLEDSAVYLCASSLGLAGYNEQFFGPGTRLTVL.

Details on this clone: The sequence runs out 3 residues before the end of the CDR3; the remainder is reconstructed from the germline J gene. V and J are TRBV12-3 or TRBV12-4 and TRBJ1-3; no clear D gene. V lost 9 bases and J lost 2, with 8 bases in between. The CDR3 has 12 amino acids. This CDR3 is CASELTGNTIYF. The part of the CDR3 DNA that was read is TGTGCCAGTGAACTAACTGGAAACACC.

As to this clone: The CDR3 end falls 3 residues outside the read, so it is completed with the germline J gene. The rearrangement uses TRBV6-2 or TRBV6-3 and TRBJ2-7; 11 positions match TRBD1. The V segment lost 10 bases and the J segment 4 bases; nucleotides outside the gene matches: 15. The CDR3 is 16 residues long. Looked up from germline, CDR1 is MNHEY and CDR2 is SVGEGT. The CDR3 here is CATRPPTGTGGYEQYF. CDR3 DNA (partial): TGTGCCACCCGACCCCCAACCGGGACAGGGGGGTACGAG.

As to this clone: The missing CDR3 end, 3 residues past where the read stops, is filled in from the germline J gene. The chain combines TRBV20-1 with TRBJ2-1, with TRBD2 matching over 8 bases. The junction had 24 bases not matched to a gene; V was cut back by 6 bases and J by 2 bases. CDR3 length equals 20 residues. CDR1 is DFQATT, CDR2 SNEGSKA, per germline (reference sequence). CDR3 DNA (partial): TGCAGTGCAGCCGGCAGGTCGGGCAGCGGGAGTCTAAAAACCTACAATGAG. This sequence encodes CSAAGRSGSGSLKTYNE. The complete CDR3 sequence is CSAAGRSGSGSLKTYNEQFF.

Concerning this clone itself: The CDR3 goes on 3 residues after the read ends, and that part is filled in from the germline J gene. The V and J genes are TRBV10-3 and TRBJ1-2, with D maybe TRBD1 (5 bases). Germline V gene lookup returns CDR1 ENHRY and CDR2 SYGVKD. Deletions cut 5 bases from V and 5 bases from J, with 6 bases between. The CDR3 consists of 11 residues. The sequenced CDR3 bases are TGTGCCATCAGTCCAGGGTATGGC. Encoded protein: CAISPGYG. The CDR3 as a whole reads CAISPGYGYTF.

On this clone itself: The sequenced fragment ends 3 residues before the CDR3 boundary, so the rest is inferred from the germline J gene. This chain uses TRBV5-1 with TRBJ2-1, with 8 bases identical to TRBD2. The CDR3 consists of 17 residues. After removal of 3 bases from V and 0 bases from J, the junction contained 8 bases not matched to a gene. The V gene's germline CDR1 is SGHRS and CDR2 YFSETQ. Partial CDR3 DNA: TGCGCCAGCAGCTCTCACAGCGGGGGTAGCTCCTACAATGAG. It translates to CASSSHSGGSSYNE. The whole CDR3 protein reads CASSSHSGGSSYNEQFF.

As for this clone: The read is 3 residues too short to cover the CDR3 end, so that end is filled in from the germline J gene. J is TRBJ2-1 and V is TRBV19, with 7 bases aligning to TRBD2. The CDR3 spans 16 residues. V dropped 9 bases and J dropped 0; count of bases not matched to a gene: 11. From germline, CDR1 is LNHDA and CDR2 SQIVND (reference sequence). The CDR3 loop reads CASRRSAGSSYNEQFF. The sequenced CDR3 bases are TGTGCCAGCAGGAGATCAGCGGGGAGCTCCTACAATGAG.

A word on this clone: Coverage ceases 3 residues before the CDR3 finishes, and the germline J gene fills in the end. The chain uses TRBV18 and TRBJ1-2; TRBD1 matches 10 bases. CDR1 and CDR2 from the germline V gene are KGHSH and LQKENI. The CDR3 is 14 amino acids. The CDR3 loop reads CASSIRGTGEGYTF. The sequenced part of the CDR3 DNA is TGTGCCAGCTCTATACGGGGGACAGGGGAAGGC.